This T cell receptor (beta chain) was found in a study of T cell repertoires in cytomegalovirus infection. Study overall: The public TCR beta signatures pointed to both CMV infection and matching HLA type. Study-level points and caveats: The cumulative frequency of public TCR beta families distinguished individuals who carried CMV together with the relevant HLA.

One entry per CDR3 protein, called by TCRdb with MiXCR from the reads. The sample consists of around 900,000 distinct CDR3 sequences, roughly 30% of them appearing once. This clonotype was found many times. The antigen is not known. The CDR3 runs to 13 residues. With 7 bases removed from V and 7 bases from J, the gap between germline ends came to 14 bases. This clonotype originated in a human donor in good health (CMV status not recorded). Some clones in this sample may be carry-over from other donors' samples. The sequenced sample was cultured CD8+ T cells from PBMCs, obtained from culture after CMV antigen stimulation. This sequence joins TRBV12-3 or TRBV12-4 and TRBJ1-5; D might be TRBD1 (6 bases). The CDR3 region is CASNQGRAQPQHF. For the CDR3, the DNA is TGTGCCAGCAATCAGGGGAGGGCCCAGCCCCAGCATTTT.